The rows below give T cell receptor beta chains drawn from one sample of a study of cytomegalovirus exposure and HLA in healthy donors. Produced via immunoSEQ multiplex PCR; TCRdb's table is partial and in-frame only. Among about 150,000 clones listed, about 84% were seen once. Material: PBMCs. Every receptor here comes from a middle-aged woman in good health and CMV-seropositive. CDR3s include the opening cysteine and the closing phenylalanine or tryptophan. A D gene is named only where the DNA matches it firmly. Clone sizes are given selectively: once, few, many, or a class where the clone is expanded.

v_gene,j_gene,abundance,d_gene,CDR3aa,CDR3nt
TRBV5-1,TRBJ2-3,-,-,CASSSLLGDTQYF,TGCGCCAGCAGCTCACTTCTTGGAGATACGCAGTATTTT
TRBV18,TRBJ2-5,-,-,CASSPPVTGVVRETQYF,TGTGCCAGCTCACCACCGGTGACGGGAGTGGTGCGAGAGACCCAGTACTTC
TRBV30,TRBJ1-5,-,-,CAWSVNREPQHF,TGTGCCTGGAGTGTCAACCGGGAGCCCCAGCATTTT
TRBV28,TRBJ2-7,-,-,CASTPLRDSKPYEQYF,TGTGCCAGCACCCCCCTGCGGGACTCAAAACCCTACGAGCAGTACTTC
TRBV30,TRBJ1-2,-,TRBD1,CACIPGQRAYGYTF,TGTGCCTGCATCCCGGGACAGAGAGCCTATGGCTACACCTTC
TRBV2,TRBJ2-3,-,-,CASSVSTYRTDTQYF,TGTGCCAGCAGTGTTTCCACATATCGCACAGATACGCAGTATTTT
TRBV27,TRBJ2-1,few,-,CASSSPSSGFGEQFF,TGTGCCAGCAGCTCCCCTAGCTCGGGGTTTGGTGAGCAGTTCTTC
TRBV4-2,TRBJ2-1,-,TRBD1,CASSQETGAQFF,TGTGCCAGCAGCCAGGAAACAGGGGCGCAGTTCTTC
TRBV20-1,TRBJ2-5,-,-,CSASAETQYF,TGCAGTGCTAGTGCGGAGACCCAGTACTTC
TRBV7-6,TRBJ2-1,-,-,CASSLVSGPQGGFRFF,TGTGCCAGCAGCTTAGTGTCGGGACCCCAGGGGGGTTTTAGGTTCTTC
TRBV30,TRBJ2-7,-,TRBD1,CAWSLGTGTYEQYF,TGTGCCTGGAGTCTGGGGACAGGGACCTACGAGCAGTACTTC